A single sample gave rise to the 11 T cell receptor beta chains below, sequenced in a study of T cell responses to AZD1222 COVID-19 vaccine. Sequenced by immunoSEQ multiplex PCR; TCRdb stores in-frame clones only, minus some. The sample carries 90,000 to 120,000 clones, roughly 87% recorded once. Specimen: peripheral blood, collected 28 days after the second AZD1222 dose. Receptors originate from an adult who received the AZD1222 COVID-19 vaccine.

The J gene is TRBJ2-1, the V gene TRBV27; TRBD1 agrees at 8 bases. CDR1 MNHEY and CDR2 SMNVEV come from the germline V gene (reference sequence). Losses at the gene ends were 8 bases for V and 7 bases for J; bases not matched to a gene: 10. The CDR3 runs 14 residues. CDR3 sequence: CASRPRTGRNEQFF. As DNA, the CDR3 is TGTGCCAGCCGTCCCCGGACAGGGAGGAATGAGCAGTTCTTC.

V usage is TRBV19 and J usage is TRBJ2-5; TRBD1 is a possible D gene (6 bases). V lost 5 bases, J lost 4 bases, and 11 bases lay in between. The CDR3 contains 13 residues. CDR1 and CDR2 from the germline V gene are LNHDA and SQIVND (reference sequence). The DNA of the CDR3 is TGTGCCAGTAGTCAGCAGGGGACAGAGACCCAGTACTTC. Protein sequence: CASSQQGTETQYF.

The rearrangement links TRBV9 to TRBJ1-3; 8 bases line up with TRBD1. Germline assignment: CDR1 SGDLS and CDR2 YYNGEE. The CDR3 runs to 16 residues. Trimming removed 0 bases from V and 4 bases from J; junction bases left unmatched: 6. The CDR3 here is CASSVGGGTGGNTIYF. The CDR3 nucleotides read TGTGCCAGCAGCGTAGGTGGCGGGACAGGAGGAAACACCATATATTTT.

This sequence joins TRBV27 and TRBJ2-1; the D gene is possibly TRBD1 (6 bases). The ends were cut back, 0 bases at V and 7 bases at J, with 10 bases in the middle. The CDR3 totals 14 residues. The germline gives CDR1 MNHEY, CDR2 SMNVEV (reference sequence). The CDR3 sequence: CASSLSTTGNEQFF. The CDR3 DNA sequence: TGTGCCAGCAGTTTATCGACCACAGGGAATGAGCAGTTCTTC.

CDR3 region: CASSPGGQPQHF. The DNA of the CDR3 is TGTGCCAGCAGCCCGGGGGGTCAGCCCCAGCATTTT. The gene calls are TRBV5-6 and TRBJ1-5, with a tentative D call TRBD1 (5 bases). V was cut by 4 bases and J by 6 bases, with 8 bases left in between. Germline V lookup: CDR1 SGHDT, CDR2 YYEEEE. This CDR3 region has 12 residues.

V usage is TRBV7-2 and J usage is TRBJ2-7; no clear D gene. This CDR3 comprises 16 residues. Looked up from germline, CDR1 is SGHTA and CDR2 is FQGNSA. V lost 6 bases and J lost 3, with 21 bases in between. This CDR3 reads CASSITGFPPVYEQYF. The CDR3 region has the DNA TGTGCCAGCAGTATTACCGGGTTCCCACCCGTCTACGAGCAGTACTTC.

The chain combines TRBV27 with TRBJ1-2; D is ambiguous. The V gene's germline CDR1 is MNHEY and CDR2 SMNVEV (reference sequence). Trimming took 5 bases from V and 8 from J, leaving 18 bases between them. The CDR3 length is 14 residues. The CDR3, as DNA: TGTGCCAGCAGTCCCGCGGACCTTCTTAGGGGCTACACCTTC. Its protein product is CASSPADLLRGYTF.

V usage is TRBV29-1 and J usage is TRBJ1-2, with a weak D call TRBD1 (5 bases). This CDR3 has 12 amino acids. Germline V lookup: CDR1 SQVTM, CDR2 ANQGSEA. V lost 7 bases and J 7 bases, leaving 16 bases between the germline ends. This chain's CDR3 is CSARKGNAGYTF. The CDR3 DNA reads as TGCAGCGCCCGAAAGGGGAATGCTGGCTACACCTTC.

J is TRBJ2-7 and V is TRBV9; 8 positions agree with TRBD2. The trim removed 3 bases at V and 0 bases at J, leaving 11 bases unmatched. Germline assignment: CDR1 SGDLS and CDR2 YYNGEE. The CDR3 spans 17 residues. CDR3 loop: CASSDPTSGISSYEQYF. The DNA of the CDR3 is TGTGCCAGCAGCGACCCCACTAGCGGCATAAGCTCCTACGAGCAGTACTTC.

This rearrangement joins TRBV9 to TRBJ2-5; D remains unclear. CDR1 is SGDLS, CDR2 YYNGEE, per germline. This CDR3 contains 14 residues. V was cut by 0 bases and J by 5 bases, with 11 bases left in between. The CDR3 here is CASSVAPGLETQYF. Written as DNA, the CDR3 is TGTGCCAGCAGCGTAGCCCCGGGCCTGGAGACCCAGTACTTC.

V and J are TRBV7-9 and TRBJ1-4; 9 bases align to TRBD1. Germline V gene sequence: CDR1 SEHNR, CDR2 FQNEAQ (reference sequence). V was clipped by 5 bases and J by 8 bases; unmatched bases: 9. The CDR3 is 15 amino acids. The CDR3 spells CASSVRTGVGEKLFF. The CDR3 DNA reads as TGTGCCAGCAGCGTGCGGACAGGGGTGGGGGAAAAACTGTTTTTT.